This section outlines one TCR beta chain sequence together with its context. It has no known antigen specificity. Base qualities are missing; no much larger clone stands one base away. This sample was taken from a study of blood T cell repertoires in COVID-19 (dated by TCRdb to about 2020). Background on the whole study: Samples from collaborators originated in the United States, Italy and Spain and spanned both the acute and convalescent phases of COVID-19. The prospective study material was composed of cDNA or gDNA derived from T cells, B-cell-depleted T cells, or PBMCs. Where available, HLA class I and class II types were taken from metadata supplied by the sample provider and were not determined by assay-based typing. Deeply sampled blood TCRbeta repertoires from subjects exposed to, actively infected with, or recovered from COVID-19 were included in the dataset. Nearly every sample came with metadata listing a de-identified subject ID, COVID-19 status, age in years and sex. The repertoires were released in a freely available public database intended as a resource for research on the immune response to SARS-CoV-2. The samples were drawn from two sources: the first 160 participants of the ongoing ImmuneRACE study, and 1,000 to 1,500 subjects contributed by 6 global collaborators.

V is clipped by 0 bases and J by 1 base, and the sequence between their germline boundaries is 15 bases long. CDR1 and CDR2 are read off the germline V gene as WSHSY and SAAADI. From its cysteine to its phenylalanine, the CDR3 spans 17 amino acids. The entry retains the CDR3 DNA only, 51 bases that are in frame from base 1. Collaborating institutions collected whole blood in K2EDTA tubes following their own protocols. For TCRbeta analysis, collaborators shipped samples in one of three forms: frozen whole blood, isolated PBMCs, or DNA extracted from either of those sample types. Study-level results and caveats: The amount of clinical and demographic metadata varied by source and participant and was provided uncurated.

TCRbeta CDR3 regions were amplified from genomic DNA by means of the immunoSEQ Assay, a bias-controlled multiplex PCR. Per the original workflow: Nucleated cell counts per sample were estimated from amplification of reference gene primers within the assay. To quantify the absolute abundance of each unique TCRbeta CDR3 rearrangement, sequence reads were collapsed and filtered. For each sample, productive Simpson clonality was calculated by taking the square root of Simpson's diversity index across productive rearrangements. TCRdb obtained this table from immuneACCESS and retained in-frame rearrangements with V and J assigned. These tables miss some clones; where compared with another copy, unresolved V genes account for less than half of the shortfall, and the remainder is unexplained. Clone size and V and J calls were adopted from that table, with D and trimming inferred from the DNA. The sample includes around 24,000 clones, with about 90% observed a single time. Around 1.7% of the sample is held by the ten biggest clonotypes.

The rearrangement joined TRBV10-2 to TRBJ2-5; TRBD2 is perhaps the D gene, given 6 matching bases. The clonotype was recovered from a woman aged 60-75 years with active COVID-19. The sample was peripheral blood. The DNA reads TGCGCCAGCAGTGAGTCACCCCGAGCGGGTTCCCAAGAGACCCAGTACTTC. Protein translation: CASSESPRAGSQETQYF.